This TCR beta chain derives from a study of regulatory T cells in long-lasting Graves disease. Across the study: Over 5 years on antithyroid drugs plus positive TSH receptor antibodies marked Graves' disease as persistent.

Study results and limitations: Comparison showed that persistent patients shared more public clonotypes (under 3,000) than new patients (about 880).

A note on this clonotype: What it binds is not known. Being one base from a much bigger clone, this may be a read error.

The time point here: persistent/refractory GD, antithyroid drugs over 5 years with positive TRAb. PBMC RNA served as the TCR library source. According to the study, TCR beta libraries were built with iRepertoire HTBI primers and CDR3-region Arm-PCR. TCRdb recomputed calls from the multiplex PCR reads with MiXCR, one row per CDR3 protein. Seen here are some 450,000 distinct CDR3 sequences, 23% observed once, and the top ten hold about a quarter. The CDR3 is made up of 15 amino acids. Germline V gives CDR1 SGHRS, CDR2 YFSETQ. V gave up 0 bases and J gave up 0 bases; unmatched junction bases: 3. J is TRBJ2-7 and V is TRBV5-1; TRBD2 matches at 7 bases. The receptor was isolated from a female donor with Graves disease. The sequencing here drew on peripheral blood mononuclear cells (PBMCs), taken when the disease was refractory, from a patient treated with antithyroid drugs. CDR3 loop: CASSLAPGGSYEQYF. The DNA for the CDR3 is TGCGCCAGCAGCTTGGCCCCGGGGGGCTCCTACGAGCAGTACTTC.